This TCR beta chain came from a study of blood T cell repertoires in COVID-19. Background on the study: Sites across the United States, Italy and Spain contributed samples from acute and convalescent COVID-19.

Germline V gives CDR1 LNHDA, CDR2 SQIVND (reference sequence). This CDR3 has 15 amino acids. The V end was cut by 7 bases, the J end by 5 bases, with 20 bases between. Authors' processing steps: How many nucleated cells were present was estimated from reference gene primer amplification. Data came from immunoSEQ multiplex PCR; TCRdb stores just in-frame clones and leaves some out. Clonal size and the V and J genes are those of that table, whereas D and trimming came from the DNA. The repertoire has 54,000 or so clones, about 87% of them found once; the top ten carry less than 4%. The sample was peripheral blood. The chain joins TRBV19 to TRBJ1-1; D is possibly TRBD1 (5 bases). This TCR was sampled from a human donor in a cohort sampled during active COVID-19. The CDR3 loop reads CASTPRRARGTEAFF. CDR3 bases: TGTGCCAGTACCCCACGCAGGGCGCGGGGGACTGAAGCTTTCTTT.